This T cell receptor (beta chain) comes out of a study of T cell responses to AZD1222 COVID-19 vaccine (dated by TCRdb to the early 2020s). About the study as a whole: Because spike-specific TCR depth and breadth did not differ between the two schedules, AZD1222 recipients who got a second dose at roughly 4 weeks were pooled with those who got a second dose at roughly 12 weeks. Trial participants were enrolled into age subgroups of 18-55, 56-69 and 70-plus years, which contained 148, 28 and 57 TCR-sequenced participants, respectively. TCR sequencing was performed for fewer than 250 trial participants, of whom some 200 were given two doses of AZD1222 and approximately 25 were given two doses of MenACWY control vaccine. Beyond this particular receptor, the publication reports: Vaccine-associated CD4 TCRs spanned the whole spike protein, with dominant responses in regions 160-218 and 743-854. The 56-69-year group was small, and its depth increase did not reach significance, likely because of low power. Most participants were white British and females outnumbered males, and the authors suggested that clonal diversity may have been underestimated. Because no day 14 peak-response samples were available, repertoires were characterized only after the peak T cell response. After two AZD1222 doses, spike-specific TCR breadth and depth were significantly higher than at day 0 and than in MenACWY recipients. Reportedly, close to half of the unique spike-specific TCRs recognized epitopes lying outside the regions that are mutated in the B.1.351 and B.1.1.7 variants. Only five or six AZD1222 recipients were SARS-CoV-2 seropositive at baseline, limiting conclusions about previously exposed vaccinees.

The CDR3 regions of human TCRbeta chains were analyzed by immunosequencing. As for how the authors treated the data: Repertoire TCRs were matched against a reference library of SARS-CoV-2-specific TCRs generated with the MIRA antigen-specificity platform. Breadth was defined as the fraction of unique TCRs that were SARS-CoV-2-associated, and depth was defined as the fraction of total T cells that were SARS-CoV-2-associated. Using the MIRA data, each spike-specific TCR was mapped to the spike region that the TCR reacts to and placed in a CD4 or CD8 class. Log10-transformed breadth and depth values were compared by one-way ANOVA with Sidak's multiple comparisons tests. TCRdb's version of the immuneACCESS table is confined to in-frame rearrangements and falls short of the full clone set. An unresolved V gene accounts for under half of the shortfall where checked; the remainder is of unknown origin. The D gene and trimming were derived from the DNA, and the V and J assignments and clone size from that table. The sample data list more than 150,000 clones, and approximately 90% of these were observed just once. The top ten constitute 6.1% of the sample.

V is pared back by 1 base and J by 7 bases, with 11 bases lying between the germline termini. CDR1 and CDR2 are drawn from the germline V gene: SGHNT, YENEEA. Its CDR3 holds 14 amino acids, cysteine through phenylalanine. Only the CDR3 DNA is retained, 42 bases long and in frame from the first base. The time point label for this specimen denotes: baseline before first vaccination. Vaccinee samples were obtained from the UK trials COV001 and COV002, which included a single-blind randomized controlled phase 2/3 trial of AZD1222 (ChAdOx1 nCoV-19) in healthy adults. For TCRbeta chain sequencing, PBMC samples from trial participants were taken at day 0 and at day 28 after the second dose. Worth noting for this clone: The antigen this receptor binds is unknown. Per-nucleotide qualities are absent, and no much larger clonotype sits a single base away.

The sequence came from an adult in good health. Recombination connected TRBV11-3 to TRBJ2-1; the D gene is perhaps TRBD2, on 5 matching bases. The specimen comprised peripheral blood, sampled on day 0 of AZD1222 vaccination. Here the CDR3 is given as CASSLGPGRNEQFF. The DNA reads TGTGCCAGCAGCTTAGGTCCGGGAAGGAATGAGCAGTTCTTC. The full variable domain, completed from the reference TRBV11-3 and TRBJ2-1 proteins outside the CDR3, reads EAGVVQSPRYKIIEKKQPVAFWCNPISGHNTLYWYLQNLGQGPELLIRYENEEAVDDSQLPKDRFSAERLKGVDSTLKIQPAELGDSAVYLCASSLGPGRNEQFFGPGTRLTVL.